These 10 T cell receptor beta chains originate from one sample sequenced in a study of blood T cells in healthy people across ages. Next came a second PCR, run for about 6 to 12 cycles, which used a sample-barcoded 5' primer along with a J-beta primer mix. TCRdb ran MiXCR on the 5' RACE reads and lists one entry per CDR3 protein. This table holds 1.2 million to 1.5 million distinct CDR3 sequences, approximately 63% found once. Sequenced: blood. These TCRs come from a man younger than 35 in good health.

The gene calls are TRBV20-1 and TRBJ2-6; 9 bases fit TRBD2. V lost 2 bases to trimming and J lost 2 bases; unmatched junction nucleotides: 16. In germline, CDR1 is DFQATT, CDR2 SNEGSKA (reference sequence). The CDR3 is 20 residues long. The CDR3 DNA reads TGCAGTGCTAGACCTATTCCCGGGACTAGCTACGGGGCTGGGGCCAACGTCCTGACTTTC. Translating it yields CSARPIPGTSYGAGANVLTF.

This clonotype has only a few counts. The rearrangement joins TRBV12-3 or TRBV12-4 to TRBJ1-6, with TRBD1 matching over 7 bases. J was trimmed by 7 bases and V by 6 bases; bases with no gene match: 6. There are 14 residues in the CDR3. CDR3 region: CASSSGTANSPLHF. CDR3 bases: TGTGCCAGCAGCTCCGGGACAGCAAATTCACCCCTCCACTTT.

The rearrangement links TRBV4-1 to TRBJ1-5; possible D gene TRBD1, 6 bases. The V gene lost 2 bases and the J gene lost 10 bases, with 15 bases spanning the gap. Germline V gives CDR1 MGHRA, CDR2 YSYEKL. The CDR3 consists of 14 residues. CDR3 loop: CASSQTTGFSPQHF. The CDR3 coding sequence is TGCGCCAGCAGCCAAACCACAGGGTTCTCACCCCAGCATTTT.

V and J are TRBV4-2 and TRBJ2-3, with 7 bases matching TRBD2. The germline V gene encodes CDR1 LGHNA and CDR2 YNFKEQ. The CDR3 is 18 amino acids. V lost 1 base and J lost 3; bases outside the gene matches: 13. The CDR3 nucleotides read TGTGCCAGCAGCCAAGCCGGGACTATGGGGGGAAGAACAGATACGCAGTATTTT. Protein sequence: CASSQAGTMGGRTDTQYF.

This clonotype appeared a few times. The chain recombines TRBV2 with TRBJ1-5; D unclear. Germline V CDR1 and CDR2: SNHLY, FYNNEI. The CDR3 is made up of 15 amino acids. V shed 2 bases and J shed 3 bases, with 11 bases lying between them. The CDR3 region is CASSERRGFNQPQHF. In DNA, the CDR3 is TGTGCCAGCAGTGAACGTCGGGGTTTCAATCAGCCCCAGCATTTT.

The chain's CDR3 is CASSLSWDSESYEQYF. The CDR3 nucleotides are TGTGCCAGCAGTTTGTCTTGGGATTCGGAGTCCTACGAGCAGTACTTC. The chain has TRBV27 and TRBJ2-7; D is unresolved. Germline CDR1 MNHEY, CDR2 SMNVEV (reference sequence). The CDR3 is made up of 16 amino acids. Trimming stripped 3 bases from V and 1 base from J, with 16 bases between.

This chain joins TRBV28 and TRBJ1-2; a possible D gene is TRBD1 (5 bases). The CDR3 consists of 12 residues. V gave up 5 bases and J gave up 13 bases, with 17 bases separating them. CDR1 and CDR2 (germline): MDHEN, SYDVKM. The CDR3 nucleotides read TGTGCCAGCAGTCCCCCTAACGGGGCAGCCACCTTC. It yields the protein CASSPPNGAATF.

This clonotype was picked up a small number of times. The J gene is TRBJ2-4, the V gene TRBV6-1, with 8 bases matching TRBD1. CDR1 and CDR2 from the germline V gene are MNHNS and SASEGT. The CDR3 totals 16 residues. The V gene end was trimmed by 6 bases and the J gene end by 0 bases; junction bases not matched to a gene: 7. The DNA of the CDR3 is TGTGCCAGCAGCCTCGGGACAGGAATAGCCAAAAACATTCAGTACTTC. As protein: CASSLGTGIAKNIQYF.

V gene TRBV3-1 combines with J gene TRBJ1-2, with D unclear. The CDR3 consists of 14 residues. V lost 1 base and J 7 bases, leaving 13 bases between the germline ends. CDR1 LGHDT and CDR2 YNNKEL come from the germline V gene (reference sequence). The CDR3 sequence: CASSQGLDRAGYTF. The CDR3 DNA reads as TGTGCCAGCAGCCAAGGTTTGGATAGGGCTGGCTACACCTTC.

This sequence joins TRBV20-1 and TRBJ2-3, with D perhaps matching TRBD2 (6 bases). Germline values: CDR1 DFQATT, CDR2 SNEGSKA (reference sequence). Trimming removed 3 bases at V and 4 bases at J, with 17 bases between. The CDR3 covers 15 residues. CDR3 sequence reads: CSASGVGGFADTQYF. CDR3 DNA sequence: TGCAGTGCTAGCGGAGTGGGAGGCTTTGCAGATACGCAGTATTTT.